The 12 T cell receptor beta chains given below trace back to one sample, sequenced in a study of CD8+CD57+ T cells in acquired aplastic anemia. The TCR beta profiling, which covered VDJ combination and CDR3 sequence, was carried out using genomic DNA as the template. MiXCR was run by TCRdb on the reads, yielding one entry per CDR3 protein. The sample consists of under 200,000 distinct CDR3 sequences, about half of them appearing once. Selection for sequencing was limited to patients who had shown CD8+CD57+ cell expansion by flow cytometry. Sequenced sample: sorted CD4+, CD8+, or CD8+CD57+ T cells (not recorded which) from PBMCs. These receptors came from a human donor with aplastic anemia.

Remarks on this clonotype: One end of the junction is discordant with germline, which a read error may explain. The CDR3 DNA is TGCAGCGTAACCGGGACTAGCGGGGGTACCTACAATCAGCAGTTCTTC. Its protein is CSVTGTSGGTYNQQFF. J is TRBJ2-1 and V is TRBV29-1, with 14 bases matching TRBD2. The germline V gene has CDR1 SQVTM and CDR2 ANQGSEA. This CDR3 comprises 16 residues.

Of note for this clonotype: Its ends do not fully match the called genes, so a read error is possible. The rearrangement uses TRBV19 and TRBJ1-2, with D maybe TRBD1 (6 bases). The CDR3 runs 13 residues. Germline V CDR1 and CDR2: LNHDA, SQIVND (reference sequence). CDR3 sequence (DNA): TGTGCCGGTAGGATGGACAGAACCTATGGCTACACCTTC. This gives the protein CAGRMDRTYGYTF.

This clonotype was picked up a small number of times. V gene TRBV11-1 combines with J gene TRBJ2-1; 7 bases match TRBD1. Germline trimming cut 5 bases from V and 5 bases from J; bases unmatched to any gene: 6. The CDR3 loop spans 14 amino acids. CDR1 and CDR2 from the germline V gene are SGHAT and FQDESV (reference sequence). This CDR3 reads CASSPQTGNNEQFF. The CDR3 DNA reads TGTGCCAGCAGCCCCCAGACAGGGAACAATGAGCAGTTCTTC. The variable domain in full, completed from reference TRBV11-1 and TRBJ2-1, reads EAEVAQSPRYKITEKSQAVAFWCDPISGHATLYWYRQILGQGPELLVQFQDESVVDDSQLPKDRFSAERLKGVDSTLKIQPAELGDSAMYLCASSPQTGNNEQFFGPGTRLTVL.

This clonotype occurred a few times. The V call is TRBV15, the J call TRBJ2-2, with D perhaps matching TRBD1 (7 bases). The CDR3 sequence is 15 residues long. Germline V gene data show CDR1 as LNHNV and CDR2 as YYDKDF (reference sequence). Trimming stripped 4 bases from V and 4 bases from J, with 13 bases between. CDR3 nucleotides: TGTGCCACCAGCAACCAGGGGGAGGTCACCGGGGAGCTGTTTTTT. It is translated as CATSNQGEVTGELFF.

This clonotype was observed at least ten times. At one boundary the junction diverges from the germline segment, which might be a read error. The rearrangement uses TRBV7-2 and TRBJ2-1; 11 bases align to TRBD2. The germline V gene encodes CDR1 SGHTA and CDR2 FQGNSA. This CDR3 has 14 amino acids. The CDR3 is CASRLAGGKNEQFF. DNA of the CDR3: TGTGCCAGCAGGTTAGCGGGAGGGAAGAATGAGCAGTTCTTC.

This clonotype was recorded at least ten times. This chain links TRBV19 with TRBJ2-2; the D is unclear. Germline V lookup: CDR1 LNHDA, CDR2 SQIVND (reference sequence). The CDR3 runs to 15 residues. The ends were cut back, 3 bases at V and 7 bases at J, with 15 bases in the middle. The CDR3 here is CASSISLDGIGELFF. CDR3 DNA: TGTGCCAGTAGTATTTCGCTAGATGGAATCGGGGAGCTGTTTTTT. Full variable domain (outside the CDR3, taken from reference TRBV19 and TRBJ2-2): DGGITQSPKYLFRKEGQNVTLSCEQNLNHDAMYWYRQDPGQGLRLIYYSQIVNDFQKGDIAEGYSVSREKKESFPLTVTSAQKNPTAFYLCASSISLDGIGELFFGEGSRLTVL.

As to this clonotype: A much larger clone differs from this one at a single base, so this may be a read error. The chain is built from TRBV5-1 and TRBJ2-4, with 7 bases matching TRBD1. This CDR3 contains 13 residues. Germline-derived CDR1 and CDR2 are SGHRS and YFSETQ. The CDR3 DNA follows: TGCGCCAGCGGCTTGGGACAGTCCAACATTCAGTACTTC. Protein sequence: CASGLGQSNIQYF.

This clonotype came up a few times. V usage is TRBV15 and J usage is TRBJ1-4, with 7 bases matching TRBD1. Germline-derived CDR1 and CDR2 are LNHNV and YYDKDF (reference sequence). J was trimmed by 8 bases and V by 3 bases; bases with no gene match: 6. The CDR3 loop spans 14 amino acids. The chain's CDR3 is CATSRTGLGEKLFF. The CDR3 nucleotides read TGTGCCACCAGCAGGACAGGGCTTGGGGAAAAACTGTTTTTT.

The rearrangement links TRBV7-3 to TRBJ1-2, with D unclear. The CDR3 sequence is 14 residues long. Germline loops: CDR1 SGHTA, CDR2 FQGTGA. Trimming removed 2 bases at V and 7 bases at J, with 14 bases between. CDR3 bases: TGTGCCAGCAGCTTACGCGGAGGAGTAGGTGGCTACACCTTC. Translating it yields CASSLRGGVGGYTF. Using reference TRBV7-3 and TRBJ1-2 for the parts outside the CDR3, the full variable domain is GAGVSQTPSNKVTEKGKYVELRCDPISGHTALYWYRQSLGQGPEFLIYFQGTGAADDSGLPNDRFFAVRPEGSVSTLKIQRTERGDSAVYLCASSLRGGVGGYTFGSGTRLTVV.

This clonotype was picked up a small number of times. The rearrangement links TRBV5-4 to TRBJ1-2; D is unclear. V shed 4 bases and J shed 4 bases, with 14 bases lying between them. The CDR3 totals 14 residues. Germline V gives CDR1 SGHNT, CDR2 YYREEE (reference sequence). The CDR3 nucleotides are TGTGCCAGCAGCAGTGTGAGGACTATCTATGGCTACACCTTC. Translated: CASSSVRTIYGYTF.

This clonotype was found once. The rearrangement links TRBV5-4 to TRBJ1-1; D unclear. V lost 2 bases to trimming and J lost 2 bases, with 7 bases between them. This CDR3 comprises 13 residues. Germline CDR1 reads SGHNT; CDR2 reads YYREEE (reference sequence). The CDR3 coding sequence is TGTGCCAGCAGCTTTGAACTAAACACTGAAGCTTTCTTT. Residues: CASSFELNTEAFF.

As concerns this clonotype: A single base separates this from a much larger clone, so it may be a read error. The V gene is TRBV5-4, the J gene TRBJ2-2; 7 bases match TRBD2. Looked up from germline, CDR1 is SGHNT and CDR2 is YYREEE (reference sequence). There are 16 residues in the CDR3. The V gene end was trimmed by 5 bases and the J gene end by 4 bases; junction bases not matched to a gene: 11. The CDR3 protein is CASSPGGVLSTGELFF. For the CDR3, the DNA is TGTGCCAGCAGTCCTGGGGGGGTGCTTAGCACCGGGGAGCTGTTTTTT.